A single sample is the source of the 23 T cell receptor beta chains below, sequenced in a study of blood T cells in healthy people across ages. With a J-beta primer mix and a sample-barcoded 5' primer, a second PCR ran about 7 to 11 cycles. One entry per CDR3 protein results from TCRdb running MiXCR on the 5' RACE reads. The data show 1.5 million to 2 million distinct CDR3 sequences, 30% to 40% seen once. Sample: blood. These receptors were taken from a human donor in good health.

The rearrangement links TRBV6-2 or TRBV6-3 to TRBJ2-2, with D perhaps matching TRBD2 (5 bases). Germline loops: CDR1 MNHEY, CDR2 SVGEGT. The CDR3 loop spans 14 amino acids. V was shortened by 0 bases and J by 10 bases, with 12 bases between the two germline ends. CDR3 sequence reads: CASSYSRVFVELFF. Here the CDR3 DNA reads TGTGCCAGCAGTTACTCGAGGGTATTTGTGGAGCTGTTTTTT.

The rearrangement joins TRBV7-9 to TRBJ2-3; the D gene is possibly TRBD1 (5 bases). The V end lost 0 bases, the J end lost 9 bases, and 13 bases lay between the germline ends. The CDR3 has 14 amino acids. Germline-derived CDR1 and CDR2 are SEHNR and FQNEAQ (reference sequence). The CDR3 bases are TGTGCCAGCAGCTTAGCAATAAGGGGCGGAACGCAGTATTTT. Residues: CASSLAIRGGTQYF.

This clonotype was observed a handful of times. The genes are TRBV7-2 and TRBJ2-5; TRBD2 matches 11 bases. CDR3 length: 15 residues. J was trimmed by 2 bases and V by 5 bases; bases with no gene match: 4. CDR1 and CDR2 (germline): SGHTA, FQGNSA. The CDR3 bases are TGTGCCAGCAGCAAGACTAGCGGGGAGCAAGAGACCCAGTACTTC. It codes for CASSKTSGEQETQYF.

The chain carries TRBV9 and TRBJ1-2; D gene uncertain. Trimming left V 0 bases short and J 4 bases short, with 13 bases between. The V gene's germline CDR1 is SGDLS and CDR2 YYNGEE. The CDR3 consists of 15 residues. The CDR3 DNA follows: TGTGCCAGCAGCGTAGCTGTGGGAGCTATCTATGGCTACACCTTC. Protein sequence: CASSVAVGAIYGYTF.

The genes are TRBV20-1 and TRBJ1-2, with 10 bases that match TRBD1. This CDR3 has 13 residues. The germline V gene has CDR1 DFQATT and CDR2 SNEGSKA (reference sequence). V lost 3 bases, J lost 8 bases, and 6 bases stayed unmatched. This chain's CDR3 is CSASLPTGGGYTF. DNA of the CDR3: TGCAGTGCTAGCCTTCCGACAGGGGGCGGCTACACCTTC.

This clonotype was seen a few times. The rearrangement joins TRBV6-2 or TRBV6-3 to TRBJ2-7; tentative D call: TRBD1 (5 bases). The V end lost 2 bases, the J end lost 0 bases, and 17 bases lay between the germline ends. The CDR3 has 17 residues. Germline V gene lookup returns CDR1 MNHEY and CDR2 SVGEGT. CDR3 sequence (DNA): TGTGCCAGCAGTTACACCCCCTCCAGGGCGAACTCCTACGAGCAGTACTTC. Translated: CASSYTPSRANSYEQYF.

Turning to this clonotype: A read error may account for a junction end that differs from germline. This rearrangement joins TRBV7-2 to TRBJ2-6; weak D call: TRBD1 (6 bases). CDR1 is SGHTA, CDR2 FQGNSA, per germline. The CDR3 has 17 residues. DNA for the CDR3: TGTGCCGGCAGCTTAGTGCCGGCAGGGGCTGGGGCCAACGTCCTGACTTTC. Protein sequence: CAGSLVPAGAGANVLTF.

The chain joins TRBV20-1 to TRBJ1-1; D is uncertain. V was pared by 0 bases and J by 1 base, with 6 bases between. Germline V gene sequence: CDR1 DFQATT, CDR2 SNEGSKA (reference sequence). The CDR3 is 13 amino acids. The CDR3 coding sequence is TGCAGTGCTAGAGAAACAGCGAACACTGAAGCTTTCTTT. Protein: CSARETANTEAFF.

This clonotype appeared a few times. The V and J genes are TRBV9 and TRBJ1-2; no definite D call. Looked up from germline, CDR1 is SGDLS and CDR2 is YYNGEE. The CDR3 contains 15 residues. V lost 0 bases and J lost 2, with 11 bases in between. Here the CDR3 reads CASSVEGFGNYGYTF. For the CDR3, the DNA is TGTGCCAGCAGCGTAGAAGGTTTTGGGAACTATGGCTACACCTTC.

This clonotype was picked up many times. This rearrangement joins TRBV10-3 to TRBJ2-1; possibly TRBD1 for D (6 bases). Germline CDR1 ENHRY, CDR2 SYGVKD. Trimming pared 7 bases from V and 1 base from J, leaving 8 bases between. The CDR3 is 13 residues long. DNA for the CDR3: TGTGCCATCAAAGGGGGTTCCTACAATGAGCAGTTCTTC. It yields the protein CAIKGGSYNEQFF.

To note about this clonotype: This sequence may be a read error, since a much larger clone differs from it by one base. The chain couples TRBV20-1 to TRBJ2-7, with D tentatively TRBD2 (6 bases). This CDR3 contains 14 residues. CDR1 and CDR2 (germline): DFQATT, SNEGSKA (reference sequence). The ends were cut back, 3 bases at V and 4 bases at J, with 16 bases in the middle. CDR3 nucleotides: TGCAGTGCTAGTGGTCTAGCGCTTCTTTACGAGCAGTACTTC. It specifies CSASGLALLYEQYF.

V and J are TRBV20-1 and TRBJ2-4, with D unclear. The J call is uncertain, as TRBJ2-7 better fits the DNA end. Germline V gene lookup returns CDR1 DFQATT and CDR2 SNEGSKA (reference sequence). The CDR3 has 15 residues. Here the CDR3 reads CSAPGIWAVAREQYF. In DNA form, the CDR3 reads TGCAGTGCCCCGGGCATTTGGGCGGTGGCTCGCGAGCAGTACTTC.

This clonotype was recorded a few times. The J gene is TRBJ2-7, the V gene TRBV12-3 or TRBV12-4, with D possibly matching TRBD1 (5 bases). V lost 2 bases and J lost 0, with 17 bases in between. This CDR3 comprises 17 residues. The CDR3 is CASSLRGNPPFSYEQYF. The CDR3, as DNA: TGTGCCAGCAGTTTAAGGGGCAATCCCCCTTTCTCCTACGAGCAGTACTTC.

This clonotype appeared a few times. The chain uses TRBV24-1 and TRBJ1-2, with TRBD1 identical over 10 bases. CDR3 size: 16 residues. Trimming cost V 4 bases and J 1 base; bases outside gene matches: 5. CDR1 is KGHDR, CDR2 SFDVKD, per germline. The CDR3 spells CATSDPGQGVNYGYTF. The CDR3 coding sequence is TGTGCCACCAGTGACCCCGGACAGGGGGTTAACTATGGCTACACCTTC.

The chain has TRBV5-5 and TRBJ1-2, with unresolved D. The CDR3 sequence is 16 residues long. With 2 bases removed from V and 0 bases from J, the gap between germline ends came to 14 bases. CDR1 SGHKS and CDR2 YYEKEE come from the germline V gene (reference sequence). The CDR3 DNA sequence: TGTGCCAGCAGCTTAATAATGGGCATTCCTAACTATGGCTACACCTTC. Its protein product is CASSLIMGIPNYGYTF.

Only a few counts were recorded for this clonotype. The V gene is TRBV6-2 or TRBV6-3, the J gene TRBJ1-2; the match to TRBD1 covers 7 bases. With V trimmed by 9 bases and J by 2 bases, 6 bases remained unmatched. CDR1 is MNHEY and CDR2 is SVGEGT in the germline V gene. This CDR3 is built from 13 residues. CDR3 loop: CASRDSMNYGYTF. In nucleotides, the CDR3 is TGTGCCAGTAGGGACAGCATGAACTATGGCTACACCTTC.

There are a few counts of this clonotype. This rearrangement joins TRBV4-3 to TRBJ2-1; 9 bases match TRBD1. Germline CDR1 reads LGHNA; CDR2 reads YSLEER. Trimming took 3 bases from V and 8 from J; bases not matched to a gene: 11. This CDR3 comprises 16 residues. The CDR3 DNA reads TGCGCCAGCAGCCATACCGGACAGGGGAGTGTCGATGAGCAGTTCTTC. Amino acid sequence: CASSHTGQGSVDEQFF.

The gene calls are TRBV29-1 and TRBJ2-5; 7 bases match TRBD2. Germline assignment: CDR1 SQVTM and CDR2 ANQGSEA. Losses at the gene ends were 2 bases for V and 5 bases for J; bases not matched to a gene: 11. The CDR3 spans 15 residues. CDR3 sequence: CSVEHGGTAGETQYF. DNA of the CDR3: TGCAGCGTTGAACACGGGGGGACCGCCGGCGAGACCCAGTACTTC.

The chain carries TRBV28 and TRBJ1-2, with 12 bases lining up with TRBD1. CDR1 MDHEN and CDR2 SYDVKM come from the germline V gene. CDR3 length: 14 amino acids. Losses at the gene ends were 8 bases for V and 7 bases for J; bases not matched to a gene: 8. CDR3 coding DNA: TGTGCCAGCGTTCCGGGACAGGGGGCTGGTGGCTACACCTTC. It translates to CASVPGQGAGGYTF.

This chain joins TRBV20-1 and TRBJ2-1; 8 bases are a match to TRBD2. The ends lost 8 bases at V and 4 bases at J; junction bases unmatched: 7. The CDR3 spans 13 residues. CDR1 is DFQATT, CDR2 SNEGSKA, per germline (reference sequence). The CDR3 DNA reads as TGCAGTTCCCGACTAGCGCCTTACAATGAGCAGTTCTTC. Amino acid sequence: CSSRLAPYNEQFF.

V is TRBV7-9 and J is TRBJ2-5; TRBD2 is a possible D gene (5 bases). This CDR3 region has 14 residues. Trimming stripped 3 bases from V and 5 bases from J, with 13 bases between. CDR1 is SEHNR and CDR2 is FQNEAQ in the germline V gene (reference sequence). In DNA, the CDR3 is TGTGCCAGCAGCTTTTGGACCCGCGGGGAGACCCAGTACTTC. It is translated as CASSFWTRGETQYF.

CDR3 bases: TGTGCCAGCAGCGAAAGGACAGGGCGGTACGAGCAGTACTTC. Amino acid sequence: CASSERTGRYEQYF. The V and J genes are TRBV5-5 and TRBJ2-5; 8 bases align to TRBD1. The end of the DNA fits TRBJ2-7 better, so the J call may be wrong. Germline V gene lookup returns CDR1 SGHKS and CDR2 YYEKEE (reference sequence). The CDR3 contains 14 residues.

This chain connects TRBV7-4 to TRBJ1-5; D may be TRBD1 (5 bases). Germline V gene sequence: CDR1 SGHVT, CDR2 SQSDAQ. CDR3 length: 12 residues. Trimming took 6 bases from V and 7 from J, leaving 10 bases between them. The CDR3 coding sequence is TGTGCCAGCAGACCTAGACAGCAGCCCCAGCATTTT. It is translated as CASRPRQQPQHF.